This TCR beta chain was identified during a study of T cell responses to AZD1222 COVID-19 vaccine. The overall study: The analysis combined second doses at about 4 or about 12 weeks. Study-wide results and caveats: Seropositivity was recorded at baseline in only five to seven AZD1222 recipients. The sample set comprised mostly white British donors with more females, and clonal diversity was possibly underestimated.

V shed 4 bases and J 7 bases; nucleotides not matched to a gene: 8. The CDR3 consists of 16 residues. CDR1 and CDR2 from the germline V gene are SGHAT and FQNNGV. Using immunoSEQ multiplex PCR, the repertoire was profiled, and TCRdb retains in-frame clones only, with some absent. Of around 100,000 clones in the sample, less than 90% were seen once. As for this clone: Antigen: not known.

The chain carries TRBV11-2 and TRBJ2-1; 12 bases align to TRBD2. The receptor was derived from an adult in good health. The sequencing used peripheral blood, collected on day 0 of AZD1222 vaccination. CDR3 sequence reads: CASSSQTSGRLNEQFF. CDR3 DNA: TGTGCCAGCAGCTCGCAGACTAGCGGGAGATTAAATGAGCAGTTCTTC.